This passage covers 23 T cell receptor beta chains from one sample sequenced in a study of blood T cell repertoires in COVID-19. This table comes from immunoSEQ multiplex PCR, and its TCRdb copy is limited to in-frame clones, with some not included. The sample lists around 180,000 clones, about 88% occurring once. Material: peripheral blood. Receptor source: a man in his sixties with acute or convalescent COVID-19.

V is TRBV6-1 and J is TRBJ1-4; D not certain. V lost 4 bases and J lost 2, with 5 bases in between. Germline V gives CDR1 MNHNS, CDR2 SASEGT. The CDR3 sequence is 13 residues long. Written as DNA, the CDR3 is TGTGCCAGCAGTGGAGGGACTAATGAAAAACTGTTTTTT. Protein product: CASSGGTNEKLFF.

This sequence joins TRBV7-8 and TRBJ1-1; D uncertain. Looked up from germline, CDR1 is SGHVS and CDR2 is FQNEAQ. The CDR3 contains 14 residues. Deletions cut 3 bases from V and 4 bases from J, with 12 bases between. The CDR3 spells CASSLSGIVTEAFF. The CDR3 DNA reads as TGTGCCAGCAGCTTGTCGGGGATTGTCACTGAAGCTTTCTTT. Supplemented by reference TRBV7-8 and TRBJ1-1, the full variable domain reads GAGVSQSPRYKVAKRGQDVALRCDPISGHVSLFWYQQALGQGPEFLTYFQNEAQLDKSGLPSDRFFAERPEGSVSTLKIQRTQQEDSAVYLCASSLSGIVTEAFFGQGTRLTVV.

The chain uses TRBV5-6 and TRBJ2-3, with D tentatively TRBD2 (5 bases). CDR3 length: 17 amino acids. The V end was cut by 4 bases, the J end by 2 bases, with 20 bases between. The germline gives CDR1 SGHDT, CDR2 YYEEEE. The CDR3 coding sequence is TGTGCCAGCAGCGTCGGTTTGGGAGACCCAAACACAGATACGCAGTATTTT. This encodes CASSVGLGDPNTDTQYF.

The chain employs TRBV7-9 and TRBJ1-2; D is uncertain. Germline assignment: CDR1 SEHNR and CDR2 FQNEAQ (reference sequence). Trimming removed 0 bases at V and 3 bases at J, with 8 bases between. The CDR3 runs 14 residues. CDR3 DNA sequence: TGTGCCAGCAGCTTAGCGGTCAGTGACTATGGCTACACCTTC. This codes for CASSLAVSDYGYTF. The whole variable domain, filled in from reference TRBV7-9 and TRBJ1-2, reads DTGVSQNPRHKITKRGQNVTFRCDPISEHNRLYWYRQTLGQGPEFLTYFQNEAQLEKSRLLSDRFSAERPKGSFSTLEIQRTEQGDSAMYLCASSLAVSDYGYTFGSGTRLTVV.

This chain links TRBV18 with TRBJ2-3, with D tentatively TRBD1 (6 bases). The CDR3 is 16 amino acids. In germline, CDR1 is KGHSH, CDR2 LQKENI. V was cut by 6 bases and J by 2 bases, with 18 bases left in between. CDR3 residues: CASSRTGTLNTDTQYF. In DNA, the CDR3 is TGTGCCAGCTCGCGTACCGGGACACTTAACACAGATACGCAGTATTTT. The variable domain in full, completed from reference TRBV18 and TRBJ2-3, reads NAGVMQNPRHLVRRRGQEARLRCSPMKGHSHVYWYRQLPEEGLKFMVYLQKENIIDESGMPKERFSAEFPKEGPSILRIQQVVRGDSAAYFCASSRTGTLNTDTQYFGPGTRLTVL.

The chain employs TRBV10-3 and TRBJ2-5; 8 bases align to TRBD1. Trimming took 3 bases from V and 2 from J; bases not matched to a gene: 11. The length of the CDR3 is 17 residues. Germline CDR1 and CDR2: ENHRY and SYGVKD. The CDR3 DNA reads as TGTGCCATCAGTGAAAGGCAACTCGGACAGGGACAAGAGACCCAGTACTTC. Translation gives CAISERQLGQGQETQYF.

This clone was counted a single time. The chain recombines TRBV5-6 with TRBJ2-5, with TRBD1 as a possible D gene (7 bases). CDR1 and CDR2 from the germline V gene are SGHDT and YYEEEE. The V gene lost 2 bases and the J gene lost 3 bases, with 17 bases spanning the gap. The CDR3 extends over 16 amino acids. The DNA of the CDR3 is TGTGCCAGCAGCTTCGGAGGGGGCGCCTGGGAAGAGACCCAGTACTTC. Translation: CASSFGGGAWEETQYF.

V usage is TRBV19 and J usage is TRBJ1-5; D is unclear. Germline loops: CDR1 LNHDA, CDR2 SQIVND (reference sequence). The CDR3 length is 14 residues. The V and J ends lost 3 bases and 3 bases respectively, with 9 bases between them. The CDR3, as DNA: TGTGCCAGTAGTATGCGACATTCCAATCAGCCCCAGCATTTT. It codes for CASSMRHSNQPQHF.

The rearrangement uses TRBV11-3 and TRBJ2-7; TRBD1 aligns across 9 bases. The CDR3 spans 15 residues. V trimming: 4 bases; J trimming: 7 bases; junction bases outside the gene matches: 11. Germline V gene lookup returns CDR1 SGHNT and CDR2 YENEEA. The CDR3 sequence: CASSSPRQGVREQYF. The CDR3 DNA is TGTGCCAGCAGCTCACCCCGACAGGGGGTGAGAGAGCAGTACTTC.

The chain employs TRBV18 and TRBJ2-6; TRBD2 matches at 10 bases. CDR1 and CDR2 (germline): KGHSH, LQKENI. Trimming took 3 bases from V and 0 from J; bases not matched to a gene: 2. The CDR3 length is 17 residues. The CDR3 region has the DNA TGTGCCAGCTCACCGCGGACTAGCGGCTCTGGGGCCAACGTCCTGACTTTC. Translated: CASSPRTSGSGANVLTF.

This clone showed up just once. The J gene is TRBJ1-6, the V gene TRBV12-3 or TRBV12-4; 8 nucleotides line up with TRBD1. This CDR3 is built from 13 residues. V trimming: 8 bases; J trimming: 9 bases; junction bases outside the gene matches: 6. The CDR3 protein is CASHSQGGSPLHF. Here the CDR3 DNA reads TGTGCCAGCCATTCACAGGGGGGTTCACCCCTCCACTTT.

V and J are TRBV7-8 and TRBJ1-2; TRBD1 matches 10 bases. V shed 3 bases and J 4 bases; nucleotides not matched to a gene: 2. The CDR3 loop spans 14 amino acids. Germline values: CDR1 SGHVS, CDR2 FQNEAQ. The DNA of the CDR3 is TGTGCCAGCAGCTTCCGGGACAGGGGCTATGGCTACACCTTC. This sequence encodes CASSFRDRGYGYTF.

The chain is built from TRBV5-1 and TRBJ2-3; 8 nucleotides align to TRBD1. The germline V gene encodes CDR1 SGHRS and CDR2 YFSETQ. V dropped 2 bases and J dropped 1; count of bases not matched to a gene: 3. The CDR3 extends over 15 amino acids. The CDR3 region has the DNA TGCGCCAGCAGCTTTTCGACAGGGGGCACAGATACGCAGTATTTT. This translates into CASSFSTGGTDTQYF.

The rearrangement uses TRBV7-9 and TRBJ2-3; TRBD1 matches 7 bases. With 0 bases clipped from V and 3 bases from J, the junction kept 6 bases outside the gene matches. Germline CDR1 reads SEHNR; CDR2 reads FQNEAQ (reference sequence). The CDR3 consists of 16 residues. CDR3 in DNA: TGTGCCAGCAGCTTAGCGACAGGGATGAGTACAGATACGCAGTATTTT. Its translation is CASSLATGMSTDTQYF.

CDR3: CASSPGVGGGKPEAFF. CDR3 coding DNA: TGTGCCAGCAGCCCGGGGGTGGGGGGTGGCAAGCCTGAAGCTTTCTTT. The rearrangement uses TRBV5-4 and TRBJ1-1, with D maybe TRBD1 (5 bases). Trimming left V 4 bases short and J 6 bases short, with 22 bases between. CDR1 and CDR2 from the germline V gene are SGHNT and YYREEE (reference sequence). The length of the CDR3 is 16 residues.

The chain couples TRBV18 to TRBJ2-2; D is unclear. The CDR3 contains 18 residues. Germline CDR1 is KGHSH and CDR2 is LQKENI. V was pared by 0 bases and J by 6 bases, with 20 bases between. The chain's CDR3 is CASSPPGLAQALSGELFF. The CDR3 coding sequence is TGTGCCAGCTCACCACCGGGCCTCGCGCAGGCTTTATCCGGGGAGCTGTTTTTT.

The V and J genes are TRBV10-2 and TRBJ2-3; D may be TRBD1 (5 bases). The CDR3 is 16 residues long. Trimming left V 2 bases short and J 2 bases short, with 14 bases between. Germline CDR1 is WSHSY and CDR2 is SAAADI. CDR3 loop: CASSERGLTDTDTQYF. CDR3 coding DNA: TGCGCCAGCAGTGAGAGGGGCCTCACCGACACAGATACGCAGTATTTT.

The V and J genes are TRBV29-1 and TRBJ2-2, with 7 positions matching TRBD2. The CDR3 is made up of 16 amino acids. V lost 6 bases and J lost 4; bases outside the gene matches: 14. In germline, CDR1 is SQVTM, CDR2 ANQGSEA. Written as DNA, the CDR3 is TGCAGCGTCTCGCTACACGAAGCGGGATCCACCGGGGAGCTGTTTTTT. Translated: CSVSLHEAGSTGELFF.

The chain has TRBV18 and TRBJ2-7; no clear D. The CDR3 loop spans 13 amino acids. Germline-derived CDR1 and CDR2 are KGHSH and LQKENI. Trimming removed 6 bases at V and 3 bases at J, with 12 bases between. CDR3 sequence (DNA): TGTGCCAGCTCCCGGGTCCCTGACTACGAGCAGTACTTC. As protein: CASSRVPDYEQYF.

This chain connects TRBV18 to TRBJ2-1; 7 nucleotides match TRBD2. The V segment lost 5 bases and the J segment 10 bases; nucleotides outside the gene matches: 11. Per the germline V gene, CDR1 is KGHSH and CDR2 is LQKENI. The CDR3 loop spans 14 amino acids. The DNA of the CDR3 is TGTGCCAGCTCAGCCGGGGGAGGGGAGAGAGAGCAGTTCTTC. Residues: CASSAGGGEREQFF.

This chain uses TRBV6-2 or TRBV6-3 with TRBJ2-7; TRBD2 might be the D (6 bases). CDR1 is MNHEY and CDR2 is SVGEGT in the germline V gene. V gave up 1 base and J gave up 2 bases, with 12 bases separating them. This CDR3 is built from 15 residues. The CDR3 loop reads CASSYLGGVAYEQYF. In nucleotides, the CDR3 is TGTGCCAGCAGTTACTTGGGGGGTGTCGCCTACGAGCAGTACTTC.

The CDR3 DNA reads TGTGCCAGCAGCCAAGATCAGGGTCCCACAGATACGCAGTATTTT. Protein: CASSQDQGPTDTQYF. This rearrangement joins TRBV3-1 (or the pseudogene TRBV3-2) to TRBJ2-3, with D possibly matching TRBD1 (5 bases). The CDR3 is 15 residues long. V lost 0 bases, J lost 2 bases, and 9 bases lay in between. CDR1 is LGHDT and CDR2 is YNNKEL in the germline V gene (reference sequence).

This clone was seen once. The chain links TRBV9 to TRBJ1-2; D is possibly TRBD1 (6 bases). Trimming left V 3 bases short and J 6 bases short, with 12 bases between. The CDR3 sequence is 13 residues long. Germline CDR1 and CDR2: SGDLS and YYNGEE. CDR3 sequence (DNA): TGTGCCAGCAGCGCCCAGAGGGGGAATGGCTACACCTTC. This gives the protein CASSAQRGNGYTF.